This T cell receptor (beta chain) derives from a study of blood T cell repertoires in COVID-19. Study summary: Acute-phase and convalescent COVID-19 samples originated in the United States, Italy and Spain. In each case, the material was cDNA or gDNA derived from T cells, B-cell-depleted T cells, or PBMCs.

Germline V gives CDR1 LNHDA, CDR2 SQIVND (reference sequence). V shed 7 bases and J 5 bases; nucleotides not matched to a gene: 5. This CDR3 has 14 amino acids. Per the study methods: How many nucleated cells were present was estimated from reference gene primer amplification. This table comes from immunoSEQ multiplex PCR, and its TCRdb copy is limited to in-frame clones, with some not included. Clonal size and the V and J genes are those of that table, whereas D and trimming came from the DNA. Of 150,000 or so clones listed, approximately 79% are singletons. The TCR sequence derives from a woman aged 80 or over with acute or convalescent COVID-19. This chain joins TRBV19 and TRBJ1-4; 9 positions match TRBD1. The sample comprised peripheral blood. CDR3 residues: CASTRDRANEKLFF. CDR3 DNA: TGTGCCAGTACCCGGGACAGGGCAAATGAAAAACTGTTTTTT. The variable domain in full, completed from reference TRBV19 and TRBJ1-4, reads DGGITQSPKYLFRKEGQNVTLSCEQNLNHDAMYWYRQDPGQGLRLIYYSQIVNDFQKGDIAEGYSVSREKKESFPLTVTSAQKNPTAFYLCASTRDRANEKLFFGSGTQLSVL.